Each of the 10 T cell receptor beta chains below was sequenced from the same sample in a study of radiotherapy plus CTLA-4 blockade in lung cancer. Measured with immunoSEQ multiplex PCR; TCRdb has only the in-frame clones, and not every one. Among about 62,000 clones listed, 60% to 80% were seen once. The sequences come from peripheral blood, collected from a patient treated with radiotherapy plus ipilimumab. The receptors derive from a human donor with non-small cell lung cancer who had a complete response to radiotherapy plus ipilimumab.

The rearrangement uses TRBV13 and TRBJ2-7; D is unclear. The CDR3 extends over 16 amino acids. CDR1 is PRHDT, CDR2 FYEKMQ, per germline (reference sequence). Trimming took off 4 bases at V and 1 base at J, with 17 bases between the two ends. The DNA of the CDR3 is TGTGCCAGCAGCTACTCGGTCGTTGCCCTTTCCTACGAGCAGTACTTC. Encoded protein: CASSYSVVALSYEQYF.

The V and J genes are TRBV6-1 and TRBJ2-3; a possible D gene is TRBD2 (6 bases). Germline CDR1 and CDR2: MNHNS and SASEGT. The V end lost 8 bases, the J end lost 6 bases, and 9 bases lay between the germline ends. The CDR3 runs to 11 residues. CDR3 DNA sequence: TGTGCCAGCGGAAGCGGGGATACGCAGTATTTT. Translating gives CASGSGDTQYF.

The chain carries TRBV9 and TRBJ2-2; possible D gene TRBD1, 5 bases. V lost 2 bases and J 10 bases, leaving 12 bases between the germline ends. The length of the CDR3 is 13 residues. The germline gives CDR1 SGDLS, CDR2 YYNGEE. In DNA, the CDR3 is TGTGCCAGCAGCGTGGTCGACAGAAAGGAGCTGTTTTTT. Protein sequence: CASSVVDRKELFF. The whole variable domain, filled in from reference TRBV9 and TRBJ2-2, reads DSGVTQTPKHLITATGQRVTLRCSPRSGDLSVYWYQQSLDQGLQFLIQYYNGEERAKGNILERFSAQQFPDLHSELNLSSLELGDSALYFCASSVVDRKELFFGEGSRLTVL.

This chain's CDR3 is CASSLTSGYEQYF. DNA of the CDR3: TGTGCCAGCAGCTTAACTAGCGGGTACGAGCAGTACTTC. The chain recombines TRBV5-4 with TRBJ2-7, with 9 bases lining up with TRBD2. Looked up from germline, CDR1 is SGHNT and CDR2 is YYREEE (reference sequence). The CDR3 extends over 13 amino acids. Trimming removed 2 bases from V and 4 bases from J; junction bases left unmatched: 1.

The chain uses TRBV6-5 and TRBJ1-2, with D tentatively TRBD1 (6 bases). The germline gives CDR1 MNHEY, CDR2 SVGAGI. The CDR3 length is 14 residues. Trimming removed 5 bases at V and 7 bases at J, with 17 bases between. The CDR3 sequence: CASSHGGGQSGYTF. In DNA form, the CDR3 reads TGTGCCAGCAGTCATGGGGGGGGGCAGAGTGGCTACACCTTC.

This clone was seen only a few times. V usage is TRBV7-9 and J usage is TRBJ2-5, with TRBD2 identical over 8 bases. The CDR3 covers 14 residues. The germline gives CDR1 SEHNR, CDR2 FQNEAQ (reference sequence). J gave up 5 bases and V 1 base, and 3 bases lay outside the gene matches. The CDR3 protein is CASSLGTSSETQYF. In nucleotides, the CDR3 is TGTGCCAGCAGCTTAGGGACTAGCTCGGAGACCCAGTACTTC.

This clone came up once. This CDR3 is CASSLALQGANEQFF. The CDR3 DNA is TGTGCCAGCAGCTTAGCCTTACAGGGGGCCAATGAGCAGTTCTTC. The rearrangement uses TRBV7-2 and TRBJ2-1, with TRBD1 matching 9 bases. The CDR3 has 15 amino acids. Germline V CDR1 and CDR2: SGHTA, FQGNSA. V trimming: 0 bases; J trimming: 6 bases; junction bases outside the gene matches: 3.

This clone was seen a few times. CDR3 protein: CASSVNRGGWEQYF. CDR3 DNA: TGTGCCAGCAGTGTTAATAGGGGCGGCTGGGAGCAGTACTTC. This chain uses TRBV6-1 with TRBJ2-7; maybe TRBD1 (5 bases). V was pared by 4 bases and J by 7 bases, with 17 bases between. Germline V gives CDR1 MNHNS, CDR2 SASEGT. The CDR3 runs 14 residues.

This rearrangement joins TRBV7-8 to TRBJ1-2, with D tentatively TRBD1 (5 bases). This CDR3 region has 13 residues. The V and J ends lost 1 base and 6 bases respectively, with 9 bases between them. Germline V gene data show CDR1 as SGHVS and CDR2 as FQNEAQ. The CDR3 DNA reads as TGTGCCAGCAGCTTAGTTGGGGGGAATGGCTACACCTTC. Its protein product is CASSLVGGNGYTF.

This clone was counted a few times. V gene TRBV23-1 combines with J gene TRBJ1-2; maybe TRBD1 (6 bases). TRBV23-1 is an ORF, and what it does is uncertain. CDR3 length: 16 amino acids. Trimming shortened V by 6 bases and J by 1 base, and 18 bases separated the two germline ends. Written as DNA, the CDR3 is TGCGCCAGCAGCGAAAAATTCATACAGGGTAACTATGGCTACACCTTC. Residues: CASSEKFIQGNYGYTF.